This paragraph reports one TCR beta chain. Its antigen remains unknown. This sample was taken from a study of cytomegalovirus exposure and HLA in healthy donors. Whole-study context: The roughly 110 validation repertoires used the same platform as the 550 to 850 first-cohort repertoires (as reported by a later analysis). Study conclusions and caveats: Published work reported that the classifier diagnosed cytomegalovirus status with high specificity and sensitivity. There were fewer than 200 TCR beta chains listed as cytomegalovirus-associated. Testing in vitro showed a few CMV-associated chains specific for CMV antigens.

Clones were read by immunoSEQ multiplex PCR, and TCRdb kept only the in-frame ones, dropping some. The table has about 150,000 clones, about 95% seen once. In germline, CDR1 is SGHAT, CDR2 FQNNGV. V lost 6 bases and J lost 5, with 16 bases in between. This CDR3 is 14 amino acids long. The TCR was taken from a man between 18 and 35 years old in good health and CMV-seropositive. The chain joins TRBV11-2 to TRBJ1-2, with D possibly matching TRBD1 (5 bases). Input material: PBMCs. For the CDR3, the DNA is TGTGCCAGCAGTATAGGGAGGGACGAATATGGCTACACCTTC. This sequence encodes CASSIGRDEYGYTF.